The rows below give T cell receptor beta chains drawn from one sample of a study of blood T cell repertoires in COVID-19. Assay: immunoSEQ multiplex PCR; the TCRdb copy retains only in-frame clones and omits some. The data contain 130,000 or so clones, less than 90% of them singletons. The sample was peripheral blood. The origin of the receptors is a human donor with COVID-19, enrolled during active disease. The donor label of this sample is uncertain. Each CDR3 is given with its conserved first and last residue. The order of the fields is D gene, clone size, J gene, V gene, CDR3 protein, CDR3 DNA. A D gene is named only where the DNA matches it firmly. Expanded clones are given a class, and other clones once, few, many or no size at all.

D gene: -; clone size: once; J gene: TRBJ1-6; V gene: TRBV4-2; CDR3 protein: CASTLAAASNSPLHF; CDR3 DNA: TGTGCCAGCACCCTAGCGGCAGCTTCTAATTCACCCCTCCACTTT
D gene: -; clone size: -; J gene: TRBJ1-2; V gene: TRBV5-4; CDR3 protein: CASSPALGGNYGYTF; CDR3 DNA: TGTGCCAGCAGCCCGGCCTTGGGGGGGAACTATGGCTACACCTTC
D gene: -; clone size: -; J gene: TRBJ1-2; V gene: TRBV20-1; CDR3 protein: CSATSGNGYTF; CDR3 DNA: TGCAGTGCAACATCGGGGAATGGCTACACCTTC
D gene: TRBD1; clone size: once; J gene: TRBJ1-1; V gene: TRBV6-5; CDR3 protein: CASSRTGGTEAFF; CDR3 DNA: TGTGCCAGCAGTCGGACAGGGGGCACTGAAGCTTTCTTT
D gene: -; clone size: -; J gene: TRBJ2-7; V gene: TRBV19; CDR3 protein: CASSLGQVDEQYF; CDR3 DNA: TGTGCCAGTAGCCTAGGACAAGTCGACGAGCAGTACTTC
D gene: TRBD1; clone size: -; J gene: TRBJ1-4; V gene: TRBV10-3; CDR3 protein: CAISDGTGSEKLFF; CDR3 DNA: TGTGCCATCAGTGACGGGACAGGGTCTGAAAAACTGTTTTTT
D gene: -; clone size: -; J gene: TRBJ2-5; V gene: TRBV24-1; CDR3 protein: CATSDRLLGETQYF; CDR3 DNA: TGTGCCACCAGTGATCGACTCCTCGGGGAGACCCAGTACTTC
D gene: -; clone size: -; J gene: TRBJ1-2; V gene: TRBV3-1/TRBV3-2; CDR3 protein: CASSQEGRVGYTF; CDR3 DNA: TGTGCCAGCAGCCAAGAGGGCAGGGTTGGCTACACCTTC
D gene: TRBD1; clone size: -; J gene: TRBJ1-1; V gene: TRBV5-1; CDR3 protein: CASSWGTGERNTEAFF; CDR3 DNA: TGCGCCAGCAGCTGGGGGACAGGGGAGCGGAACACTGAAGCTTTCTTT
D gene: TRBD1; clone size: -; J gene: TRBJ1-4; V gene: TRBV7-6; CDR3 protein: CASSLALRGRANEKLFF; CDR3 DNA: TGTGCCAGCAGCTTAGCGCTGAGGGGGCGAGCTAATGAAAAACTGTTTTTT
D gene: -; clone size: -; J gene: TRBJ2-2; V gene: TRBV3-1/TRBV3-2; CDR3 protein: CASSQRTDHSELFF; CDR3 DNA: TGTGCCAGCAGCCAGCGAACAGACCATTCGGAGCTGTTTTTT
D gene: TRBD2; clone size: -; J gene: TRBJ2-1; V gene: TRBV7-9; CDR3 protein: CATGGGSPQFF; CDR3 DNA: TGTGCCACCGGGGGGGGTTCACCGCAGTTCTTC
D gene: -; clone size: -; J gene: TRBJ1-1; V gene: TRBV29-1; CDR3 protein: CSGAWRPGTEAFF; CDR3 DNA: TGCAGCGGCGCCTGGCGGCCTGGCACTGAAGCTTTCTTT
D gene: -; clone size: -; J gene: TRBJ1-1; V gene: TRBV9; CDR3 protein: CASSARTGLNTEAFF; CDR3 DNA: TGTGCCAGCAGCGCTCGAACAGGATTGAACACTGAAGCTTTCTTT
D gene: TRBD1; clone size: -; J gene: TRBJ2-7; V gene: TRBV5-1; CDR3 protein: CASSSWDRDSYEQYF; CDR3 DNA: TGCGCCAGCAGCTCTTGGGACAGGGACTCCTACGAGCAGTACTTC